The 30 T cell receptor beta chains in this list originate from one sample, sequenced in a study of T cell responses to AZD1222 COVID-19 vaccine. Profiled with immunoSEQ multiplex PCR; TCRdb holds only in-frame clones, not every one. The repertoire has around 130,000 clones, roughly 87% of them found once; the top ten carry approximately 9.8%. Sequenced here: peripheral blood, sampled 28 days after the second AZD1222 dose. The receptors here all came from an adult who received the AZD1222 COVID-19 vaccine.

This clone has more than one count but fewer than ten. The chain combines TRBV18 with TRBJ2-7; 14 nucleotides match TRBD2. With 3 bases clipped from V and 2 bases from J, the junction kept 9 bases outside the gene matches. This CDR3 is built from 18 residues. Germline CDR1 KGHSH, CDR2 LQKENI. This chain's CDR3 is CASSPRGTSGGPTYEQYF. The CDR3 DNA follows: TGTGCCAGCTCACCCCGGGGGACTAGCGGGGGCCCGACCTACGAGCAGTACTTC.

CDR3 sequence: CAWSAQGAGGYTF. Written as DNA, the CDR3 is TGTGCCTGGAGTGCACAGGGGGCTGGTGGCTACACCTTC. The chain recombines TRBV30 with TRBJ1-2; 9 nucleotides align to TRBD1. Per the germline V gene, CDR1 is GTSNPN and CDR2 is SVGIG (reference sequence). There are 13 residues in the CDR3. Germline trimming cut 1 base from V and 7 bases from J; bases unmatched to any gene: 4.

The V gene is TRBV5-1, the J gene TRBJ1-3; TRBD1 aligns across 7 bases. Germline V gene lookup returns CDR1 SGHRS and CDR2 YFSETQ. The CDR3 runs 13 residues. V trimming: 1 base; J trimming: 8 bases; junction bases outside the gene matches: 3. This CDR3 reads CASSLRGQDTIYF. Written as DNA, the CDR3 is TGCGCCAGCAGCTTGCGCGGACAGGACACCATATATTTT.

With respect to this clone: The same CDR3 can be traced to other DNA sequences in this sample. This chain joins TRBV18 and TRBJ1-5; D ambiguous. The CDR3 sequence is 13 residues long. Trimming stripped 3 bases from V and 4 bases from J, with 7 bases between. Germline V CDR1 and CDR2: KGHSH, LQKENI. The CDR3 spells CASSPGTNQPQHF. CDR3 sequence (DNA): TGTGCCAGCTCACCCGGAACTAATCAGCCCCAGCATTTT.

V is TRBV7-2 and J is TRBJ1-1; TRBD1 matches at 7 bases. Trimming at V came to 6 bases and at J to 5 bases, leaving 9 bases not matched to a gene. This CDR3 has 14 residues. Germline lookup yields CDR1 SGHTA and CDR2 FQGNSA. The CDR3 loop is CASRQDRVRTEAFF. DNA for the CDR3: TGTGCCAGCAGACAAGACAGGGTGAGAACTGAAGCTTTCTTT.

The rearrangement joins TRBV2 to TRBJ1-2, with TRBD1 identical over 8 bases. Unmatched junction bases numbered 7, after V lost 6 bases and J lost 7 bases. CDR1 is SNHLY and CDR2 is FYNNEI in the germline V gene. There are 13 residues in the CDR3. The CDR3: CASSLDRVLGYTF. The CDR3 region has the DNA TGTGCCAGCAGCTTGGACAGGGTTCTTGGCTACACCTTC.

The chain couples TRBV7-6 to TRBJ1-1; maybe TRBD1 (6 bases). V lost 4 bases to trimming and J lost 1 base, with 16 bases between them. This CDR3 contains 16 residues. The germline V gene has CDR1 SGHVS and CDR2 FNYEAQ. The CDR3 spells CASSSQGQFGNTEAFF. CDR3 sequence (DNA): TGTGCCAGCAGCTCACAAGGACAGTTTGGGAACACTGAAGCTTTCTTT.

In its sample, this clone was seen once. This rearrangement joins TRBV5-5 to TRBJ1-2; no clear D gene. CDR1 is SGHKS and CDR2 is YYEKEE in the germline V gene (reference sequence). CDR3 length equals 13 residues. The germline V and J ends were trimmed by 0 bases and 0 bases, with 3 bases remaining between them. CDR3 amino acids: CASSLDANYGYTF. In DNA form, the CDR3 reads TGTGCCAGCAGCTTGGACGCTAACTATGGCTACACCTTC.

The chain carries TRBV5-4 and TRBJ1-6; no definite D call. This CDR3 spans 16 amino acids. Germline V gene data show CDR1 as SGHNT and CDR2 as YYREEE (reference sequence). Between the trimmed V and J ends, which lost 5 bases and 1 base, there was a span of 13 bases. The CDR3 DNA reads TGTGCCAGCAGATTGAGGGAAGGTTCCTATAATTCACCCCTCCACTTT. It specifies CASRLREGSYNSPLHF.

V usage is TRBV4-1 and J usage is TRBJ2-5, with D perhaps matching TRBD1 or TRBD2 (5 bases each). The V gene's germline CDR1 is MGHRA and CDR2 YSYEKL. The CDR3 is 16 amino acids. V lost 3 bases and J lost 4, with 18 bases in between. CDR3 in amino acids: CASSHGLLGQRETQYF. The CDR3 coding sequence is TGCGCCAGCAGCCACGGACTCTTGGGGCAGAGAGAGACCCAGTACTTC.

Written as DNA, the CDR3 is TGTGCCAGCAGTTACTCGATAGGCTCATCAGATACGCAGTATTTT. It translates to CASSYSIGSSDTQYF. The rearrangement uses TRBV6-6 and TRBJ2-3; D gene ambiguous. This CDR3 region has 15 residues. Germline CDR1 MNHNY, CDR2 SVGAGI (reference sequence). V lost 0 bases and J 4 bases, leaving 11 bases between the germline ends.

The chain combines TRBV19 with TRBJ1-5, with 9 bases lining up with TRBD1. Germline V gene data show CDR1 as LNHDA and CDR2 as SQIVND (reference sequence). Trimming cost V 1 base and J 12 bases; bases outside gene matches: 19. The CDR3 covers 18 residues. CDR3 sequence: CASSIGVGTGTSFYHQHF. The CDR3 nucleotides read TGTGCCAGTAGTATAGGAGTGGGGACAGGGACCAGTTTTTATCACCAGCATTTT.

The CDR3 bases are TGTGCCAGCAATCAGGCGAATAGCAATCAGCCCCAGCATTTT. It codes for CASNQANSNQPQHF. V gene TRBV6-5 combines with J gene TRBJ1-5; D uncertain. V was cut by 7 bases and J by 0 bases, with 10 bases left in between. This CDR3 region has 14 residues. Germline CDR1 MNHEY, CDR2 SVGAGI.

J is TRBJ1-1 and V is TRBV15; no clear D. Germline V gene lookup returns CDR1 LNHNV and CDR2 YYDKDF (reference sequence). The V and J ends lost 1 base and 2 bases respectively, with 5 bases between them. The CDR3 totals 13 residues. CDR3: CATSRGVNTEAFF. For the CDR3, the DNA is TGTGCCACCAGCAGAGGGGTCAACACTGAAGCTTTCTTT.

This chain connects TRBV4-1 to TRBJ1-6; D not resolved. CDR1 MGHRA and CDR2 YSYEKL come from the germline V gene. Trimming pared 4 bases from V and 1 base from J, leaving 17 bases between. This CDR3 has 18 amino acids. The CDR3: CASSLYSGVGSYNSPLHF. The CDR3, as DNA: TGCGCCAGCAGCCTTTATAGCGGGGTGGGTTCCTATAATTCACCCCTCCACTTT.

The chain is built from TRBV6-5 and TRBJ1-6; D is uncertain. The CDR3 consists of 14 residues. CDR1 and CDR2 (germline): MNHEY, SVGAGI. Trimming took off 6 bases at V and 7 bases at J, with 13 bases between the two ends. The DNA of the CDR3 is TGTGCCAGCAGGGCTCTGGGCAGGAATTCACCCCTCCACTTT. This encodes CASRALGRNSPLHF.

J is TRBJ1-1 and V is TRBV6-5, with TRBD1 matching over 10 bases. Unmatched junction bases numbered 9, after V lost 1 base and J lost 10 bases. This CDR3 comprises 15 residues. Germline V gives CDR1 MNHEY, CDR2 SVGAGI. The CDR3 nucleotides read TGTGCCAGCAGTTACTTTCCGGGACAGGGGAGATCAGCTTTCTTT. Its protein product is CASSYFPGQGRSAFF.

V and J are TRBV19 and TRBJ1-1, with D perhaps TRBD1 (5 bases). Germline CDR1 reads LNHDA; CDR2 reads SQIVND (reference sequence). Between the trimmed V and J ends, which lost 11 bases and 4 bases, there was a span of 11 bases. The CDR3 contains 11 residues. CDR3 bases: TGTGCCGCCGGGGGACGCACTGAAGCTTTCTTT. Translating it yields CAAGGRTEAFF.

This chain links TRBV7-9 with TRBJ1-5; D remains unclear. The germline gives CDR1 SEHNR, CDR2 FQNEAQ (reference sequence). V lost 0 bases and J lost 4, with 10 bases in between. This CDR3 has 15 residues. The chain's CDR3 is CASSLAGQLNQPQHF. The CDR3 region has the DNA TGTGCCAGCAGCTTAGCGGGCCAGCTTAATCAGCCCCAGCATTTT. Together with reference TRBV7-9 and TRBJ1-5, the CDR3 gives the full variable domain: DTGVSQNPRHKITKRGQNVTFRCDPISEHNRLYWYRQTLGQGPEFLTYFQNEAQLEKSRLLSDRFSAERPKGSFSTLEIQRTEQGDSAMYLCASSLAGQLNQPQHFGDGTRLSIL.

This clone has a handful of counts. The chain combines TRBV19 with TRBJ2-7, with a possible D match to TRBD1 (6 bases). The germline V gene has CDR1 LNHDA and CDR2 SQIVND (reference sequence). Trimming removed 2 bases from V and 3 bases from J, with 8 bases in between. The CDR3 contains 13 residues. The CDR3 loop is CASSIRDNYEQYF. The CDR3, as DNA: TGTGCCAGTAGTATAAGGGACAACTACGAGCAGTACTTC.

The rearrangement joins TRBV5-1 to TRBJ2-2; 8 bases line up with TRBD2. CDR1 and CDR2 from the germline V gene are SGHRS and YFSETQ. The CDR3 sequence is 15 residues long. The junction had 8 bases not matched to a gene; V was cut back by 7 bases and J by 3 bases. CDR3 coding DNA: TGCGCCAGCGGTAGCGGGGCCGGATACACCGGGGAGCTGTTTTTT. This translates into CASGSGAGYTGELFF.

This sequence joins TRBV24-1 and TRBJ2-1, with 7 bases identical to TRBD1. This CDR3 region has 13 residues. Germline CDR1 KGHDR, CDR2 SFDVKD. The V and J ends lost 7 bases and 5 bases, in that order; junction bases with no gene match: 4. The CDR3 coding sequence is TGTGCCACCAGGGGTACAGGGGACAATGAGCAGTTCTTC. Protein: CATRGTGDNEQFF.

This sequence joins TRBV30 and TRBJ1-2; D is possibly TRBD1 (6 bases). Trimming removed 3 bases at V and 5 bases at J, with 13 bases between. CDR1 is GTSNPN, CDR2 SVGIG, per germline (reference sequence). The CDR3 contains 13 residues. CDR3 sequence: CAWSRQVQYGYTF. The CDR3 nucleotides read TGTGCCTGGAGCAGACAGGTTCAATATGGCTACACCTTC.

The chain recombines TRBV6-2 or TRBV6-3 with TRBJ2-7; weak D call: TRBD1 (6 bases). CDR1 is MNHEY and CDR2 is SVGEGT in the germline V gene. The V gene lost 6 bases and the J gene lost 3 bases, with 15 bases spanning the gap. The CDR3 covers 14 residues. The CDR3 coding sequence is TGTGCCAGCAGCGCTTACGTAGGGGGCTACGAGCAGTACTTC. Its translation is CASSAYVGGYEQYF.

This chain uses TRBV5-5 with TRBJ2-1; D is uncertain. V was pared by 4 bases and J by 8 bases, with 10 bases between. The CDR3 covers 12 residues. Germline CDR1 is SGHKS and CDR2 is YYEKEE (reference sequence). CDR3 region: CASSRRWDEQFF. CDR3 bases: TGTGCCAGCAGCCGTAGGTGGGATGAGCAGTTCTTC.

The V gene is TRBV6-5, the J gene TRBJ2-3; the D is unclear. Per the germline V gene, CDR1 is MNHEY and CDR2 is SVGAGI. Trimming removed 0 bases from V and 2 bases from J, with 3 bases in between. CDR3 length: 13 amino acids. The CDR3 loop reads CASSYSPTDTQYF. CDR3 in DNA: TGTGCCAGCAGTTACTCACCCACAGATACGCAGTATTTT.

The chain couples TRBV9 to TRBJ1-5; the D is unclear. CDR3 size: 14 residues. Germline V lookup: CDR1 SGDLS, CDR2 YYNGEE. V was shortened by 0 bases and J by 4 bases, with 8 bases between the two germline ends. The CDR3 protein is CASSVGQVNQPQHF. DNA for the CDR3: TGTGCCAGCAGCGTAGGCCAAGTAAATCAGCCCCAGCATTTT. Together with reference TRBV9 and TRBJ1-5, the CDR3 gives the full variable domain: DSGVTQTPKHLITATGQRVTLRCSPRSGDLSVYWYQQSLDQGLQFLIQYYNGEERAKGNILERFSAQQFPDLHSELNLSSLELGDSALYFCASSVGQVNQPQHFGDGTRLSIL.

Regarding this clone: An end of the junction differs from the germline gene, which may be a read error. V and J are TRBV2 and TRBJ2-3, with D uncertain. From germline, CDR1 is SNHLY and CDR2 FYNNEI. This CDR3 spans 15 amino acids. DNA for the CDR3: TGTGACAGCAGTCCCCCCCGCGGCGGCACAGATACGCAGTATTTT. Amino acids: CDSSPPRGGTDTQYF. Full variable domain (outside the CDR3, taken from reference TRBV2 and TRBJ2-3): EPEVTQTPSHQVTQMGQEVILRCVPISNHLYFYWYRQILGQKVEFLVSFYNNEISEKSEIFDDQFSVERPDGSNFTLKIRSTKLEDSAMYFCDSSPPRGGTDTQYFGPGTRLTVL.

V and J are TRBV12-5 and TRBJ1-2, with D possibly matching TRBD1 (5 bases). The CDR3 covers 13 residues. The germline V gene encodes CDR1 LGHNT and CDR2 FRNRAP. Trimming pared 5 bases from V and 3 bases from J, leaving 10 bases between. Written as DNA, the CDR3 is TGTGCTAGTGGTAGGGACGGAGACTATGGCTACACCTTC. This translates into CASGRDGDYGYTF.

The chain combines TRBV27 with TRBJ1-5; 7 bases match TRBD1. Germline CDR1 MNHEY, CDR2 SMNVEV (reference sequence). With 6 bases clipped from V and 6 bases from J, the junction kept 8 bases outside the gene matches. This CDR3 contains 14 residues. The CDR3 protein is CASSAVTGSQPQHF. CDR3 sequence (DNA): TGTGCCAGCAGCGCCGTGACAGGGAGTCAGCCCCAGCATTTT.